Listed below are T cell receptor beta chains from one sample, sequenced in a study of T-cell reconstitution after alpha-beta-depleted transplantation in children. TCRdb processed the PCR reads anew with MiXCR; each CDR3 protein has one entry. The repertoire holds roughly 200,000 distinct CDR3 sequences, 8% to 10% seen once, with roughly 6.2% in the top ten. This sample comprised PBMCs from the stem cell graft donor, obtained from the stem cell graft. The origin of the receptors is a human donor who donated a stem cell graft to a child with acute lymphoblastic leukemia. The CDR3 runs from the conserved cysteine through the conserved F or W. Fields, in order: CDR3 protein, CDR3 DNA, V gene, J gene, clone size, D gene. A D gene is named only where the DNA matches it firmly. Not every row has a clone size; where given, it reads once, few, many or a size class.

cdr3_aa: CASSRGKYEQYF
cdr3_nt: TGTGCCAGCAGCCGGGGGAAGTACGAGCAGTACTTC
v_call: TRBV12-3/TRBV12-4
j_call: TRBJ2-7
clone_size: many
d_call: .

cdr3_aa: CASSQERRQGQAFF
cdr3_nt: TGTGCCAGCAGCCAAGAACGGAGACAGGGCCAAGCTTTCTTT
v_call: TRBV3-1
j_call: TRBJ1-1
clone_size: many
d_call: TRBD1

cdr3_aa: CASWTGQASNQPQHF
cdr3_nt: TGTGCCAGCTGGACCGGCCAGGCAAGCAATCAGCCCCAGCATTTT
v_call: TRBV6-1
j_call: TRBJ1-5
clone_size: few
d_call: .

cdr3_aa: CASSPGGALRPQHF
cdr3_nt: TGTGCCAGCAGTCCCGGCGGAGCCCTTAGGCCCCAGCATTTT
v_call: TRBV27
j_call: TRBJ1-5
clone_size: few
d_call: .

cdr3_aa: CASSQVMDRLYEQYF
cdr3_nt: TGCGCCAGCAGCCAAGTTATGGACAGGCTATACGAGCAGTACTTC
v_call: TRBV4-1
j_call: TRBJ2-7
clone_size: few
d_call: TRBD1

cdr3_aa: CASSETGGSGELFF
cdr3_nt: TGTGCCAGCAGTGAAACTGGGGGTAGCGGGGAGCTGTTTTTT
v_call: TRBV2
j_call: TRBJ2-2
clone_size: many
d_call: .

cdr3_aa: CASSWSGELFF
cdr3_nt: TGTGCCAGCAGTTGGTCCGGGGAGCTGTTTTTT
v_call: TRBV6-5
j_call: TRBJ2-2
clone_size: many
d_call: .

cdr3_aa: CASSLGQFYGYTF
cdr3_nt: TGTGCCAGCAGCTTAGGACAGTTCTATGGCTACACCTTC
v_call: TRBV7-2
j_call: TRBJ1-2
clone_size: .
d_call: .

cdr3_aa: CASSYGTRNTGELFF
cdr3_nt: TGTGCCAGCAGTTACGGGACTAGGAACACCGGGGAGCTGTTTTTT
v_call: TRBV6-5
j_call: TRBJ2-2
clone_size: .
d_call: TRBD2

cdr3_aa: CASSLDRDHGYTF
cdr3_nt: TGTGCCAGCAGTTTAGACCGGGACCATGGCTACACCTTC
v_call: TRBV12-3/TRBV12-4
j_call: TRBJ1-2
clone_size: .
d_call: .

cdr3_aa: CASTPQQGRDTQYF
cdr3_nt: TGTGCCAGCACTCCACAGCAAGGCAGGGATACGCAGTATTTT
v_call: TRBV6-1
j_call: TRBJ2-3
clone_size: many
d_call: .

cdr3_aa: CSARDRSSSNEKLFF
cdr3_nt: TGCAGTGCTAGAGATCGAAGCAGTTCTAATGAAAAACTGTTTTTT
v_call: TRBV20-1
j_call: TRBJ1-4
clone_size: few
d_call: .

cdr3_aa: CSAREGANTGELFF
cdr3_nt: TGCAGTGCTAGGGAGGGGGCGAACACCGGGGAGCTGTTTTTT
v_call: TRBV20-1
j_call: TRBJ2-2
clone_size: few
d_call: .

cdr3_aa: CASSFTRGWEKLFF
cdr3_nt: TGTGCCAGCAGCTTTACAAGGGGCTGGGAAAAACTGTTTTTT
v_call: TRBV7-6
j_call: TRBJ1-4
clone_size: .
d_call: .

cdr3_aa: CASSFPGTPYEQYF
cdr3_nt: TGTGCCAGCAGTTTCCCCGGGACGCCTTACGAGCAGTACTTC
v_call: TRBV6-2/TRBV6-3
j_call: TRBJ2-7
clone_size: few
d_call: .

cdr3_aa: CASSKTGTGYQETQYF
cdr3_nt: TGTGCCAGCAGTAAGACCGGGACAGGGTACCAAGAGACCCAGTACTTC
v_call: TRBV6-1
j_call: TRBJ2-5
clone_size: few
d_call: TRBD1

cdr3_aa: CASSPLLAGGPAFTDTQYF
cdr3_nt: TGTGCCAGCAGCCCGCTACTAGCGGGGGGCCCCGCCTTCACAGATACGCAGTATTTT
v_call: TRBV11-2
j_call: TRBJ2-3
clone_size: .
d_call: TRBD2

cdr3_aa: CASSQDLPGPGIGEETQYF
cdr3_nt: TGTGCCAGCAGCCAAGATCTCCCAGGTCCGGGGATAGGGGAAGAGACCCAGTACTTC
v_call: TRBV4-2
j_call: TRBJ2-5
clone_size: few
d_call: .

cdr3_aa: CASSSAGGVGANVLTF
cdr3_nt: TGTGCCAGCAGTTCGGCCGGCGGGGTGGGGGCCAACGTCCTGACTTTC
v_call: TRBV12-3/TRBV12-4
j_call: TRBJ2-6
clone_size: few
d_call: .

cdr3_aa: CASSLELGARRGNTIYF
cdr3_nt: TGTGCCAGCAGCTTAGAGCTGGGGGCACGTCGTGGAAACACCATATATTTT
v_call: TRBV7-2
j_call: TRBJ1-3
clone_size: few
d_call: .

cdr3_aa: CSVEGQGIGGAYGYTF
cdr3_nt: TGCAGCGTTGAAGGACAGGGAATCGGTGGTGCTTATGGCTACACCTTC
v_call: TRBV29-1
j_call: TRBJ1-2
clone_size: many
d_call: TRBD1

cdr3_aa: CSARRGGVWNTEAFF
cdr3_nt: TGCAGTGCTCGCAGAGGCGGGGTGTGGAACACTGAAGCTTTCTTT
v_call: TRBV20-1
j_call: TRBJ1-1
clone_size: many
d_call: .

cdr3_aa: CASSLATNTDTQYF
cdr3_nt: TGTGCCAGCAGCTTAGCGACTAACACAGATACGCAGTATTTT
v_call: TRBV7-2
j_call: TRBJ2-3
clone_size: many
d_call: .

cdr3_aa: CSVEGRINSRPYNEQFF
cdr3_nt: TGCAGCGTTGAAGGCAGGATAAATTCTCGCCCTTACAATGAGCAGTTCTTC
v_call: TRBV29-1
j_call: TRBJ2-1
clone_size: few
d_call: .

cdr3_aa: CATSRVGTGTDTQYF
cdr3_nt: TGTGCCACCAGCAGAGTAGGGACAGGGACAGATACGCAGTATTTT
v_call: TRBV15
j_call: TRBJ2-3
clone_size: .
d_call: TRBD1

cdr3_aa: CAHSPRPGELFF
cdr3_nt: TGTGCACACAGCCCTCGGCCCGGGGAGCTGTTTTTT
v_call: TRBV6-1
j_call: TRBJ2-2
clone_size: .
d_call: .

cdr3_aa: CASSLVRDEKLFF
cdr3_nt: TGTGCCAGCAGCTTGGTACGGGATGAAAAACTGTTTTTT
v_call: TRBV5-5
j_call: TRBJ1-4
clone_size: many
d_call: .

cdr3_aa: CSVDRISASGGLNNEQFF
cdr3_nt: TGCAGCGTTGACCGTATATCGGCTAGCGGGGGGCTAAACAATGAGCAGTTCTTC
v_call: TRBV29-1
j_call: TRBJ2-1
clone_size: many
d_call: TRBD2

cdr3_aa: CASSLPRGQHEQYF
cdr3_nt: TGTGCCAGCAGCTTACCTAGGGGGCAACACGAGCAGTACTTC
v_call: TRBV7-8
j_call: TRBJ2-7
clone_size: .
d_call: TRBD1

cdr3_aa: CASSFLGVGEKLFF
cdr3_nt: TGTGCCAGCAGTTTCTTGGGGGTAGGTGAAAAACTGTTTTTT
v_call: TRBV12-3/TRBV12-4
j_call: TRBJ1-4
clone_size: .
d_call: .

cdr3_aa: CASSYDADNEQFF
cdr3_nt: TGCGCCAGCAGCTATGACGCAGACAATGAGCAGTTCTTC
v_call: TRBV5-1
j_call: TRBJ2-1
clone_size: many
d_call: .

cdr3_aa: CATSSFDQPQHF
cdr3_nt: TGTGCCACCAGCAGCTTTGACCAGCCCCAGCATTTT
v_call: TRBV15
j_call: TRBJ1-5
clone_size: .
d_call: .

cdr3_aa: CASSFLQTYPYEQYF
cdr3_nt: TGTGCCAGCAGTTTCTTACAGACGTACCCTTACGAGCAGTACTTC
v_call: TRBV27
j_call: TRBJ2-7
clone_size: few
d_call: .

cdr3_aa: CASSSDRTSSGNTIYF
cdr3_nt: TGCGCCAGCAGCTCCGACAGGACGAGCTCTGGAAACACCATATATTTT
v_call: TRBV5-1
j_call: TRBJ1-3
clone_size: .
d_call: .

cdr3_aa: CASGAGTGYEKLFF
cdr3_nt: TGTGCCAGCGGAGCCGGGACAGGGTATGAAAAACTGTTTTTT
v_call: TRBV27
j_call: TRBJ1-4
clone_size: many
d_call: TRBD1

cdr3_aa: CASSLTGGSYEQYF
cdr3_nt: TGTGCCAGCAGTCTGACAGGGGGCTCTTACGAGCAGTACTTC
v_call: TRBV12-3/TRBV12-4
j_call: TRBJ2-7
clone_size: many
d_call: TRBD1

cdr3_aa: CASSQGGRAHGYTF
cdr3_nt: TGTGCCAGCAGCCAAGGAGGCAGGGCACATGGCTACACCTTC
v_call: TRBV3-1
j_call: TRBJ1-2
clone_size: many
d_call: .

cdr3_aa: CASSFLITEAFF
cdr3_nt: TGTGCCAGCAGCTTTTTAATCACTGAAGCTTTCTTT
v_call: TRBV5-6
j_call: TRBJ1-1
clone_size: few
d_call: .

cdr3_aa: CASSRSRSGQPQHF
cdr3_nt: TGTGCCAGTAGCAGGAGCAGAAGCGGTCAGCCCCAGCATTTT
v_call: TRBV19
j_call: TRBJ1-5
clone_size: few
d_call: .